These 21 T cell receptor beta chains share one sample of origin, sequenced in a study of lymphopenia after photon versus proton radiotherapy. Produced via immunoSEQ multiplex PCR; TCRdb's table is partial and in-frame only. The sample yields under 30,000 clones, 80% to 90% seen once. Sequenced material: peripheral blood, taken from a patient treated with photon-based radiotherapy. The receptors come from a middle-aged man with gastric cancer.

The sample holds a few counts of this clone. J is TRBJ2-2 and V is TRBV6-1; 10 bases are a match to TRBD1. The germline gives CDR1 MNHNS, CDR2 SASEGT. V shed 6 bases, J shed 3 bases, and the junction held 1 base outside the gene matches. The CDR3 extends over 14 amino acids. For the CDR3, the DNA is TGTGCCAGCAGGGGGACAGGGGACACCGGGGAGCTGTTTTTT. Amino acids: CASRGTGDTGELFF.

This chain joins TRBV25-1 and TRBJ1-4; the match to TRBD1 covers 9 bases. Trimming removed 6 bases from V and 7 bases from J; junction bases left unmatched: 9. CDR3 length: 15 residues. The germline V gene encodes CDR1 MGHDK and CDR2 SYGVNS. The CDR3 sequence: CASSPRGTGFEKLFF. CDR3 DNA sequence: TGTGCCAGCAGCCCTCGGGGGACAGGGTTTGAAAAACTGTTTTTT. The whole variable domain, remainder taken from reference TRBV25-1 and TRBJ1-4, is EADIYQTPRYLVIGTGKKITLECSQTMGHDKMYWYQQDPGMELHLIHYSYGVNSTEKGDLSSESTVSRIRTEHFPLTLESARPSHTSQYLCASSPRGTGFEKLFFGSGTQLSVL.

The sample holds a few counts of this clone. The gene calls are TRBV7-6 and TRBJ2-3; possibly TRBD1 for D (5 bases). V was shortened by 5 bases and J by 4 bases, with 22 bases between the two germline ends. CDR3 length equals 17 residues. CDR1 SGHVS and CDR2 FNYEAQ come from the germline V gene. The CDR3 nucleotides read TGTGCCAGCAGCCCGTCGGACATGCCAGGACGGGCAGATACGCAGTATTTT. This encodes CASSPSDMPGRADTQYF.

The chain links TRBV15 to TRBJ2-7, with 11 bases matching TRBD2. Germline CDR1 and CDR2: LNHNV and YYDKDF (reference sequence). The CDR3 covers 14 residues. J was trimmed by 2 bases and V by 5 bases; bases with no gene match: 2. The CDR3 coding sequence is TGTGCCACCAGCGTGACTAGCGGGGCCTACGAGCAGTACGTC. This gives the protein CATSVTSGAYEQYV.

This clone showed up just once. The chain uses TRBV10-3 and TRBJ2-2; no clear D gene. This CDR3 spans 13 amino acids. V shed 7 bases and J shed 5 bases, with 11 bases lying between them. Germline-derived CDR1 and CDR2 are ENHRY and SYGVKD. The CDR3 loop reads CAINPIGTGELFF. DNA for the CDR3: TGTGCCATCAACCCGATCGGGACCGGGGAGCTGTTTTTT.

Here the CDR3 reads CASSLMSDTEAFF. The CDR3 DNA follows: TGTGCCAGCAGCTTAATGTCCGACACTGAAGCTTTCTTT. V usage is TRBV11-2 and J usage is TRBJ1-1, with no clear D. Germline CDR1 SGHAT, CDR2 FQNNGV. The CDR3 is 13 amino acids. Trimming took 2 bases from V and 3 from J, leaving 7 bases between them. The full variable domain, in which reference TRBV11-2 and TRBJ1-1 provide the parts outside the CDR3, is EAGVAQSPRYKIIEKRQSVAFWCNPISGHATLYWYQQILGQGPKLLIQFQNNGVVDDSQLPKDRFSAERLKGVDSTLKIQPAKLEDSAVYLCASSLMSDTEAFFGQGTRLTVV.

This chain joins TRBV19 and TRBJ2-6; D call uncertain. Germline V lookup: CDR1 LNHDA, CDR2 SQIVND (reference sequence). Trimming pared 3 bases from V and 0 bases from J, leaving 9 bases between. The CDR3 spans 16 residues. The chain's CDR3 is CASSMWAGSGANVLTF. CDR3 coding DNA: TGTGCCAGTAGTATGTGGGCAGGCTCTGGGGCCAACGTCCTGACTTTC.

The chain carries TRBV15 and TRBJ2-6; D ambiguous. Germline V gene lookup returns CDR1 LNHNV and CDR2 YYDKDF (reference sequence). The CDR3 is 16 amino acids. Trimming removed 1 base at V and 4 bases at J, with 11 bases between. DNA of the CDR3: TGTGCCACCAGCAGAGCCATGATTTCGGGGGCCAACGTCCTGACTTTC. Translated: CATSRAMISGANVLTF.

The chain employs TRBV2 and TRBJ1-5; D is undetermined. The germline V gene encodes CDR1 SNHLY and CDR2 FYNNEI. Trimming pared 7 bases from V and 6 bases from J, leaving 16 bases between. This CDR3 region has 14 residues. CDR3 amino acids: CASNRALMGQPQHF. DNA of the CDR3: TGTGCCAGCAATAGGGCCCTAATGGGTCAGCCCCAGCATTTT.

The gene calls are TRBV2 and TRBJ1-2; 8 bases line up with TRBD1. Unmatched junction bases numbered 8, after V lost 6 bases and J lost 8 bases. The CDR3 length is 13 residues. The germline gives CDR1 SNHLY, CDR2 FYNNEI. The CDR3 nucleotides read TGTGCCAGCAGCGGGACAGGCACTATCGGCTACACCTTC. It yields the protein CASSGTGTIGYTF.

The CDR3 DNA is TGTGCCAGCTCACAGGGATACGATGAGCAGTTCTTC. Its translation: CASSQGYDEQFF. The rearrangement uses TRBV18 and TRBJ2-1; D not resolved. V lost 4 bases and J 8 bases, leaving 9 bases between the germline ends. This CDR3 has 12 amino acids. CDR1 and CDR2 (germline): KGHSH, LQKENI.

The chain has TRBV7-3 and TRBJ2-1; no firm D call. CDR1 is SGHTA and CDR2 is FQGTGA in the germline V gene. The CDR3 runs 17 residues. Deletions cut 1 base from V and 0 bases from J, with 13 bases between. The CDR3 loop reads CASSLNPFRSSYNEQFF. CDR3 DNA sequence: TGTGCCAGCAGCTTAAATCCCTTCCGGAGCTCCTACAATGAGCAGTTCTTC. Together with reference TRBV7-3 and TRBJ2-1, the CDR3 gives the full variable domain: GAGVSQTPSNKVTEKGKYVELRCDPISGHTALYWYRQSLGQGPEFLIYFQGTGAADDSGLPNDRFFAVRPEGSVSTLKIQRTERGDSAVYLCASSLNPFRSSYNEQFFGPGTRLTVL.

The table lists this clone with a count of one. V usage is TRBV5-1 and J usage is TRBJ2-1; weak D call: TRBD2 (5 bases). Deletions cut 0 bases from V and 9 bases from J, with 10 bases between. The length of the CDR3 is 13 residues. The V gene's germline CDR1 is SGHRS and CDR2 YFSETQ. CDR3 nucleotides: TGCGCCAGCAGCTTGGGAGTAGCGTCTGAGCAGTTCTTC. Translating it yields CASSLGVASEQFF.

This chain connects TRBV2 to TRBJ2-1; D is possibly TRBD1 (5 bases). The CDR3 consists of 15 residues. Trimming removed 3 bases at V and 4 bases at J, with 13 bases between. Germline V CDR1 and CDR2: SNHLY, FYNNEI. The CDR3 DNA is TGTGCCAGCAGTGAGGGGCAGGGTTTTTACAATGAGCAGTTCTTC. It yields the protein CASSEGQGFYNEQFF.

The V gene is TRBV2, the J gene TRBJ1-2; D remains ambiguous. Germline values: CDR1 SNHLY, CDR2 FYNNEI. The CDR3 has 13 amino acids. V was pared by 8 bases and J by 6 bases, with 16 bases between. CDR3 nucleotide sequence: TGTGCCAGCCTTCTCCTTTTTCGGGATGGCTACACCTTC. It codes for CASLLLFRDGYTF.

The genes are TRBV10-1 and TRBJ1-5, with D unclear. The germline V gene encodes CDR1 WNHNN and CDR2 SYGVQD (reference sequence). CDR3 length: 12 residues. Trimming shortened V by 2 bases and J by 4 bases, and 3 bases separated the two germline ends. CDR3: CASSEGNQPQHF. Written as DNA, the CDR3 is TGCGCCAGCAGTGAGGGGAATCAGCCCCAGCATTTT.

J is TRBJ1-5 and V is TRBV6-1; D gene unclear. The V gene lost 0 bases and the J gene lost 3 bases, with 12 bases spanning the gap. CDR1 is MNHNS and CDR2 is SASEGT in the germline V gene. This CDR3 comprises 16 residues. Here the CDR3 reads CASSEAAGTFNQPQHF. CDR3 coding DNA: TGTGCCAGCAGTGAAGCGGCAGGAACTTTCAATCAGCCCCAGCATTTT.

This clone was detected only a few times. This chain joins TRBV27 and TRBJ1-2; 8 positions agree with TRBD1. Germline CDR1 MNHEY, CDR2 SMNVEV (reference sequence). CDR3 length: 15 amino acids. Trimming removed 7 bases from V and 7 bases from J; junction bases left unmatched: 14. The chain's CDR3 is CASTYRPGTGLGYTF. The CDR3 DNA sequence: TGTGCCAGCACCTACCGACCCGGGACAGGACTTGGCTACACCTTC.

V and J are TRBV19 and TRBJ1-6; D might be TRBD1 (6 bases). CDR3 length equals 14 residues. Germline CDR1 reads LNHDA; CDR2 reads SQIVND (reference sequence). V lost 4 bases and J 6 bases, leaving 10 bases between the germline ends. CDR3: CASSKGDINSPLHF. Written as DNA, the CDR3 is TGTGCCAGTAGTAAGGGGGACATTAATTCACCCCTCCACTTT.

The V gene is TRBV5-4, the J gene TRBJ2-1; weak D call: TRBD2 (5 bases). This CDR3 has 10 residues. The V gene's germline CDR1 is SGHNT and CDR2 YYREEE (reference sequence). The V end lost 7 bases, the J end lost 7 bases, and 6 bases lay between the germline ends. In DNA form, the CDR3 reads TGTGCCAGCGGGAGAAATGAGCAGTTCTTC. Residues: CASGRNEQFF. The full variable domain, in which reference TRBV5-4 and TRBJ2-1 provide the parts outside the CDR3, is ETGVTQSPTHLIKTRGQQVTLRCSSQSGHNTVSWYQQALGQGPQFIFQYYREEENGRGNFPPRFSGLQFPNYSSELNVNALELDDSALYLCASGRNEQFFGPGTRLTVL.

Only one count was recorded for this clone. V is TRBV19 and J is TRBJ2-3; 9 bases are a match to TRBD2. The J segment lost 1 base and the V segment lost 5 bases, leaving 4 bases of the junction unmatched. Germline CDR1 reads LNHDA; CDR2 reads SQIVND (reference sequence). The CDR3 length is 15 residues. Here the CDR3 reads CASSSRTSGTDTQYF. The CDR3 coding sequence is TGTGCCAGTAGTTCAAGGACTAGCGGCACAGATACGCAGTATTTT.